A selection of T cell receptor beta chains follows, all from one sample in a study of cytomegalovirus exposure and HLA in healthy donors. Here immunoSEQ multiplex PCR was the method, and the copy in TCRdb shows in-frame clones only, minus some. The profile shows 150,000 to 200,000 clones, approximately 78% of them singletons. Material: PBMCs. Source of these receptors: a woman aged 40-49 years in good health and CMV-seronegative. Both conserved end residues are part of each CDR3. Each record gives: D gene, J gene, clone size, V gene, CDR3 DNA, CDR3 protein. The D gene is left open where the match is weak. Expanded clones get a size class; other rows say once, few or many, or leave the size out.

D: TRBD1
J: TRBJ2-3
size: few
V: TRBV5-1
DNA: TGCGCCAGCAGCGTGGACAGGAGCACAGATACGCAGTATTTT
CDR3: CASSVDRSTDTQYF

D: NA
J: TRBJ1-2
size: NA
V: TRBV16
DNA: TGTGCCAGCAGCCAAGTAGTGAATTCTAACTATGGCTACACCTTC
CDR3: CASSQVVNSNYGYTF

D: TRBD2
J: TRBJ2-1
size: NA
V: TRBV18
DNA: TGTGCCAGCTCACCCAGGTCACGGTCTAGCGGGGGCCCGAGGAATGAGCAGTTCTTC
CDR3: CASSPRSRSSGGPRNEQFF

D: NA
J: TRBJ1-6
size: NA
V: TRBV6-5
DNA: TGTGCCAGCAGTTACTCGGGCAGGATCGACTCACCCCTCCACTTT
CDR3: CASSYSGRIDSPLHF

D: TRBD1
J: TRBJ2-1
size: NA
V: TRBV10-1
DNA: TGCGCCAGCAGCACCGGGACAGGGACAAATGAGCAGTTCTTC
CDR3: CASSTGTGTNEQFF

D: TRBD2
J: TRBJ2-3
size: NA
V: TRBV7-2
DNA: TGTGCCAGCAGCGTAACCGGGGGGGCCATCGTCGGAGATACGCAGTATTTT
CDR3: CASSVTGGAIVGDTQYF

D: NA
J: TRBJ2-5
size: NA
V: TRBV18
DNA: TGTGCCAGCTCAACCAACAATCCCCGATCTTCAGAGACCCAGTACTTC
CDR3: CASSTNNPRSSETQYF

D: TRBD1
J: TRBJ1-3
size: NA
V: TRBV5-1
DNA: TGCGCCAGCACTCAAGGGACAGCCGGAAACACCATATATTTT
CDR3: CASTQGTAGNTIYF

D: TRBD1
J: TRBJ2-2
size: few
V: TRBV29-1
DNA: TGCAGCGTTTGGACAGGGGAGACCGGGGAGCTGTTTTTT
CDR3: CSVWTGETGELFF

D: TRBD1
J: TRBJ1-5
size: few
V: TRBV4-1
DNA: TGCGCCAGCAGCCAAGTACAGGGGAGTCATCAGCCCCAGCATTTT
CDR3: CASSQVQGSHQPQHF

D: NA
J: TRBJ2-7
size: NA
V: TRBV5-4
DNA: TGTGCCAGCAGTAATACAGGTGGCTCCTACGAGCAGTACTTC
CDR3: CASSNTGGSYEQYF

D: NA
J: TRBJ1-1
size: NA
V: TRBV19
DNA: TGTGCCAGTAGTATCCAGGGCAACACTGAAGCTTTCTTT
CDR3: CASSIQGNTEAFF

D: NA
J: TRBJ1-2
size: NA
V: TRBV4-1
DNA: TGCGCCAGCAGCCAAGACTCGGGGAGAGGCTACACCTTC
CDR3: CASSQDSGRGYTF

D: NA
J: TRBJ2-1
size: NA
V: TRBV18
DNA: TGTGCCAGCTCACCACCTGACAGATACTCCTACAATGAGCAGTTCTTC
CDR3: CASSPPDRYSYNEQFF

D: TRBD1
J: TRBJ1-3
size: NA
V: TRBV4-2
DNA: TGTGCCAGCAGCCAAGTATCAGGGGGCTCTGGAAACACCATATATTTT
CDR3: CASSQVSGGSGNTIYF

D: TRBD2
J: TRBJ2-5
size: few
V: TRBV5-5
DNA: TGTGCCAGCAGCTTCGGGACTAGCGGGGGAGAGACCCAGTACTTC
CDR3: CASSFGTSGGETQYF

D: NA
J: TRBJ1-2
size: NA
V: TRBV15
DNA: TGTGCCACCAGCAGGCCGCAGAATTATGGCTACACCTTC
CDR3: CATSRPQNYGYTF

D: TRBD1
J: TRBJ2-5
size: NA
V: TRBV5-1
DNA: TGCGCCAGCAGCTCCGGGACAGGGCAAGAGACCCAGTACTTC
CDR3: CASSSGTGQETQYF

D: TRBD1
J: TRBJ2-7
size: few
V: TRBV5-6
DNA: TGTGCCAGCAGCTTGGTGGGACAGGCCTACGAGCAGTACTTC
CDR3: CASSLVGQAYEQYF

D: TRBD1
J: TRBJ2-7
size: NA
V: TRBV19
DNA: TGTGCCACGACCCGGACAGGTCAATCCTACGAGCAGTACTTC
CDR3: CATTRTGQSYEQYF

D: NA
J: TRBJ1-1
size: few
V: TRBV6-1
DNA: TGTGCCAGCAGTGAAAACAGGGTAGCAAACACTGAAGCTTTCTTT
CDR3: CASSENRVANTEAFF

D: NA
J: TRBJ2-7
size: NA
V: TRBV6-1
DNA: TGTGCCAGCTGTGGGGCCATCCACGAGCAGTACTTC
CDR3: CASCGAIHEQYF

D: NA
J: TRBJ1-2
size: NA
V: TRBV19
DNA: TGTGCCAGTAGTATCTTCCCCGCACAGACTAACTATGGCTACACCTTC
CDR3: CASSIFPAQTNYGYTF

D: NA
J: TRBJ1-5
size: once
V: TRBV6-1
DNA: TGTGCCAGCAACATACAGGTTAATAGCAATCAGCCCCAGCATTTT
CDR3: CASNIQVNSNQPQHF

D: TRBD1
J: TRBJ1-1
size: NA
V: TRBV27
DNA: TGTGCCAGCAGTCTACAGGGGGCACACACTGAAGCTTTCTTT
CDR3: CASSLQGAHTEAFF

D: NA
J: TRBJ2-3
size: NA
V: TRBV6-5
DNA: TGTGCCAGCAGCCGGGTAGCGGCCTCCACAGATACGCAGTATTTT
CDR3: CASSRVAASTDTQYF